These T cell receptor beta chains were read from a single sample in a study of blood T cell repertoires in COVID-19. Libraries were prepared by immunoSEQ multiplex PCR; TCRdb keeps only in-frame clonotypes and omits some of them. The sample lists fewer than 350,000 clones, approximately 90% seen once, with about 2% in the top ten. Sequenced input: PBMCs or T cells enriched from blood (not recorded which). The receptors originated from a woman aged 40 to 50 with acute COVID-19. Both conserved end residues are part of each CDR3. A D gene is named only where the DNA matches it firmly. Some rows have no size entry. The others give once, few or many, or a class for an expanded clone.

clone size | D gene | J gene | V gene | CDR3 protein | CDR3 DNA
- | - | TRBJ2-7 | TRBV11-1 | CASSRDITSYEQYF | TGTGCCAGCAGTCGGGACATAACATCCTACGAGCAGTACTTC
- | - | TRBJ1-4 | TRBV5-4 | CASSLGQREKLFF | TGTGCCAGCAGCTTGGGACAGAGAGAAAAACTGTTTTTT
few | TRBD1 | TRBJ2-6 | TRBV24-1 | CATSGDRGFYGANVLTF | TGTGCCACCAGTGGTGACAGGGGCTTTTACGGGGCCAACGTCCTGACTTTC
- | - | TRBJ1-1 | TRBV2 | CASHRNPNTEAFF | TGTGCCAGCCACAGGAACCCGAACACTGAAGCTTTCTTT
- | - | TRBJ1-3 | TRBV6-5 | CASGTATFSGNTIYF | TGTGCCAGCGGAACAGCCACCTTCTCTGGAAACACCATATATTTT
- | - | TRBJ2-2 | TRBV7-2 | CASSLRQPYTGELFF | TGTGCCAGCAGCTTACGACAGCCCTACACCGGGGAGCTGTTTTTT
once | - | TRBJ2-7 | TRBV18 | CASSMTSEYEQYF | TGTGCCAGCTCAATGACTAGTGAGTACGAGCAGTACTTC
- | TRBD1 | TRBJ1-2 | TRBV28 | CASSRGQVGGYTF | TGTGCCAGCAGCCGGGGACAGGTGGGCGGCTACACCTTC
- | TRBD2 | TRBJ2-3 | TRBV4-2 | CASSQGLAGAGDTQYF | TGTGCCAGCAGCCAAGGACTAGCGGGGGCCGGGGATACGCAGTATTTT
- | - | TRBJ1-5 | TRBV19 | CASHDGRTGNQPQHF | TGTGCCAGTCATGATGGCAGGACAGGCAATCAGCCCCAGCATTTT
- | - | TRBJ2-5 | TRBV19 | CASSTLGLQETQYF | TGTGCCAGTAGTACCCTGGGACTGCAAGAGACCCAGTACTTC
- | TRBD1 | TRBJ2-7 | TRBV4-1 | CASSPGTAHEQYF | TGCGCCAGCAGCCCCGGGACAGCCCACGAGCAGTACTTC
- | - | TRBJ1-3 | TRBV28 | CASSTGQGSGNTIYF | TGTGCCAGCAGCACCGGCCAGGGATCTGGAAACACCATATATTTT
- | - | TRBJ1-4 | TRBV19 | CASSPRGTATNEKLFF | TGTGCCAGTAGTCCTCGAGGAACTGCAACTAATGAAAAACTGTTTTTT
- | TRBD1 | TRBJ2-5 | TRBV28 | CASSLLDRAETQYF | TGTGCCAGCAGTTTGCTGGACAGGGCGGAGACCCAGTACTTC
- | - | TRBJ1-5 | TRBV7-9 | CASSLAGGGNQPQHF | TGTGCCAGCAGCTTAGCGGGGGGAGGCAATCAGCCCCAGCATTTT
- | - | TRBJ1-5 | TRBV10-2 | CASSESYGMSQPQHF | TGCGCCAGCAGTGAGTCGTACGGGATGAGTCAGCCCCAGCATTTT
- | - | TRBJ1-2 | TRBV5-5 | CASSSRVDGYTF | TGTGCCAGCAGCTCGCGTGTGGATGGCTACACCTTC
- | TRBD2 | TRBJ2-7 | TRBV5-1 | CASSQLAGEDYEQYF | TGCGCCAGCAGCCAATTAGCGGGGGAAGACTACGAGCAGTACTTC
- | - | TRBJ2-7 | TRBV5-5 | CASSLVGGGSYEQYF | TGTGCCAGCAGCTTGGTTGGTGGCGGCTCCTACGAGCAGTACTTC
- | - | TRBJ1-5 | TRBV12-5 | CASGFDRFNQPQHF | TGTGCTAGTGGCTTTGACAGGTTCAATCAGCCCCAGCATTTT
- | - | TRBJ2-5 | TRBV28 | CASCFAGVSETQYF | TGTGCCAGCTGCTTTGCCGGGGTGTCAGAGACCCAGTACTTC
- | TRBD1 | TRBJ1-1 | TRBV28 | CASTRQGLNTEAFF | TGTGCCAGCACTCGACAGGGTCTGAACACTGAAGCTTTCTTT
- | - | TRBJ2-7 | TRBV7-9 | CASSLTSSAYEQYF | TGTGCCAGCAGCTTAACGTCAAGCGCCTACGAGCAGTACTTC
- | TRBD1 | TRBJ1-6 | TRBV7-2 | CASSRDSLRDSPLHF | TGTGCCAGCAGCAGGGACAGTCTGCGAGATTCACCCCTCCACTTT
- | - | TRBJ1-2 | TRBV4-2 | CASSQDLVVGITYGYTF | TGTGCCAGCAGCCAAGATTTAGTAGTCGGGATAACCTATGGCTACACCTTC
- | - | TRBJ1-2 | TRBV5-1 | CASSFEAGRYGYTF | TGCGCCAGCAGCTTTGAGGCAGGGAGGTATGGCTACACCTTC
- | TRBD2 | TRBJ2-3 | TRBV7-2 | CASSTSGGALDTQYF | TGTGCCAGCAGCACTAGCGGGGGGGCTTTAGATACGCAGTATTTT
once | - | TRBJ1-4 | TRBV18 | CASSTGTRNEKLFF | TGTGCCAGCTCGACCGGGACACGGAATGAAAAACTGTTTTTT
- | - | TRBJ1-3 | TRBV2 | CASSESPGNTIYF | TGTGCCAGCAGCGAAAGCCCTGGAAACACCATATATTTT
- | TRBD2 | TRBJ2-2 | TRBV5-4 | CASSPGTSNTGELFF | TGTGCCAGCAGCCCTGGGACTAGTAACACCGGGGAGCTGTTTTTT
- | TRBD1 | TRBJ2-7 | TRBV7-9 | CASSLGVGQGAYEQYF | TGTGCCAGCAGCTTAGGGGTGGGACAGGGGGCCTACGAGCAGTACTTC
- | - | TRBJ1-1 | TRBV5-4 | CASSPAGGEAFF | TGTGCCAGCAGCCCCGCCGGAGGTGAAGCTTTCTTT
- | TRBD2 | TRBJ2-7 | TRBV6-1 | CASSEGGSGGAGEQYF | TGTGCCAGCAGTGAAGGAGGGAGCGGGGGGGCCGGGGAGCAGTACTTC
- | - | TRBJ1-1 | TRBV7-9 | CASSDIPGEGTEAFF | TGTGCCAGCTCCGACATCCCAGGTGAGGGCACTGAAGCTTTCTTT
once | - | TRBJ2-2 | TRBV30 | CAWNWGEVGGELFF | TGTGCCTGGAACTGGGGGGAGGTTGGCGGGGAGCTGTTTTTT
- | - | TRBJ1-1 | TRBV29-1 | CSVLRTLGREAFF | TGCAGCGTCCTAAGGACACTAGGGAGGGAAGCTTTCTTT
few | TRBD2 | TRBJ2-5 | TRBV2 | CASSVGSGRTQETQYF | TGTGCCAGCAGTGTGGGTAGCGGGAGGACTCAAGAGACCCAGTACTTC
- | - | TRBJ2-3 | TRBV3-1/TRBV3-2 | CASSQPGDTDTQYF | TGTGCCAGCAGCCAGCCGGGGGACACAGATACGCAGTATTTT
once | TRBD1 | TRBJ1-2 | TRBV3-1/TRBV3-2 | CASSQGLHRDRAYYGYTF | TGTGCCAGCAGCCAAGGACTACATAGGGACAGGGCTTACTATGGCTACACCTTC
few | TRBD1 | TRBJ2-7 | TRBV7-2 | CASSLGGTGASYEQYF | TGTGCCAGCAGCTTAGGAGGGACAGGGGCCTCCTACGAGCAGTACTTC
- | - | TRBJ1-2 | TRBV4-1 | CASSQVTANYGYTF | TGCGCCAGCAGCCAAGTAACGGCTAACTATGGCTACACCTTC
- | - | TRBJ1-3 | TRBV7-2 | CASSPQRVVSGNTIYF | TGTGCCAGCAGCCCCCAGAGGGTTGTCTCTGGAAACACCATATATTTT
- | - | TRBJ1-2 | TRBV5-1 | CASSLAYDRDGYTF | TGCGCCAGCAGCTTGGCCTACGACCGGGATGGCTACACCTTC
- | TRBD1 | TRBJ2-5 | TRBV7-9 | CASSSTFTGGPQETQYF | TGTGCCAGCAGCTCGACCTTTACAGGGGGGCCCCAAGAGACCCAGTACTTC
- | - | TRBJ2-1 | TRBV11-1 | CASSLSGSYNEQFF | TGTGCCAGCAGCCTTAGCGGCTCCTACAATGAGCAGTTCTTC
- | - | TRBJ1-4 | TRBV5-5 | CASSGDFGEKLFF | TGTGCCAGCAGCGGGGACTTTGGCGAAAAACTGTTTTTT
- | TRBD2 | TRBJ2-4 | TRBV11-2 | CASRKPGLAVAKNIQYF | TGTGCCAGCAGAAAGCCGGGACTAGCGGTAGCCAAAAACATTCAGTACTTC
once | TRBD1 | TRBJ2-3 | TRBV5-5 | CASSTTGGRTDTQYF | TGTGCCAGCAGCACGACAGGGGGCCGCACAGATACGCAGTATTTT